The source of this T cell receptor beta chain is a study of shared clonotypes between healthy human individuals. Method: immunoSEQ multiplex PCR; TCRdb's copy keeps in-frame clones and lacks some. The sample consists of over 2,000,000 clones, 90% to 95% of them appearing once. The length of the CDR3 is 13 residues. In germline, CDR1 is MGHRA, CDR2 YSYEKL. V shed 2 bases and J shed 2 bases, with 7 bases lying between them. Naive-designated CD8 cells lacked CD45RO, were positively enriched for CCR7, and omitted terminally differentiated effector memory CD45RA+ cells. This rearrangement joins TRBV4-1 to TRBJ2-7; D gene unclear. The material sequenced was naive CD8+ T cells from PBMCs. The sequence came from a man between 18 and 35 years old in good health. Some clones in this sample may be carry-over from other donors' samples. CDR3 nucleotide sequence: TGCGCCAGCAGCCAATCCTCGACCTACGAGCAGTACTTC. This sequence encodes CASSQSSTYEQYF.